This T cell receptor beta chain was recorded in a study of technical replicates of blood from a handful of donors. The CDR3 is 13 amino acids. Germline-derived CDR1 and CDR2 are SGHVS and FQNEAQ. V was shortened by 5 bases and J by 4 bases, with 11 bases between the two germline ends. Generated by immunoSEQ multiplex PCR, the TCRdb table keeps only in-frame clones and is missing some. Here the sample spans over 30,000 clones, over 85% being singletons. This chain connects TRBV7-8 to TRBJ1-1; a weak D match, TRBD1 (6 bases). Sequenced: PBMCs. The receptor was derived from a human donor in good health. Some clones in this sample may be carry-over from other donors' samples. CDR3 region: CASSLQGFTEAFF. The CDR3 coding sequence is TGTGCCAGCAGCCTACAGGGATTCACTGAAGCTTTCTTT.